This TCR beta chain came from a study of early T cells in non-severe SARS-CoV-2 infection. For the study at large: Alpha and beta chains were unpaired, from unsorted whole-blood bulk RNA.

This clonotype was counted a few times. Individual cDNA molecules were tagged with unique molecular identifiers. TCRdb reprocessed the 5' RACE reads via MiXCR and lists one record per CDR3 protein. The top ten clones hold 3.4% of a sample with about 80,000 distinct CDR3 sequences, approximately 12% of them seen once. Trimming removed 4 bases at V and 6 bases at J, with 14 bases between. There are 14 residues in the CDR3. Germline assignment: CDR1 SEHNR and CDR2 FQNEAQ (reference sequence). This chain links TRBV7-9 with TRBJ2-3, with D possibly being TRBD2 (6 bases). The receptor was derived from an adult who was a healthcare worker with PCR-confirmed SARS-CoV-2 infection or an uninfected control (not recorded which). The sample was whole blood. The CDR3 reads CASSSGLRGDTQYF. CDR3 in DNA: TGTGCCAGCAGCTCCGGACTACGGGGGGATACGCAGTATTTT.